This T cell receptor (beta chain) came from a study of human T cells and chemical hapten exposure. It was from unfractionated whole blood that total RNA was extracted. CDR1 SGDLS and CDR2 YYNGEE come from the germline V gene. The CDR3 is made up of 15 amino acids. V was pared by 0 bases and J by 4 bases, with 13 bases between. Via MiXCR, TCRdb re-called the 5' RACE reads, giving one row per CDR3 protein. The table has 81,000 or so distinct CDR3 sequences, 7% to 8% seen once. The clonotype comes from a male donor in good health. This chain connects TRBV9 to TRBJ1-2; maybe TRBD1 (5 bases). In nucleotides, the CDR3 is TGTGCCAGCAGCGTAGATGGGCAGGGAGTCTATGGCTACACCTTC. Encoded protein: CASSVDGQGVYGYTF.